One and the same sample provided the 23 T cell receptor beta chains below, sequenced in a study of blood T cells in healthy people across ages. The second PCR ran about 6 to 11 cycles with a sample-barcoded 5' primer and J-beta primers. TCRdb recomputed calls from the 5' RACE reads with MiXCR, one row per CDR3 protein. The data show about 1.5 million distinct CDR3 sequences, roughly two fifths seen once. The specimen was blood. These receptors came from a woman younger than 30 in good health.

The chain employs TRBV3-1 and TRBJ1-2; no definite D call. This CDR3 contains 12 residues. V was clipped by 1 base and J by 7 bases, with 7 bases between them. Germline CDR1 LGHDT, CDR2 YNNKEL (reference sequence). The DNA for the CDR3 is TGTGCCAGCAGCCAAGCCGACTCTGGCTACACCTTC. It encodes CASSQADSGYTF.

This clonotype occurred a few times. The rearrangement links TRBV2 to TRBJ2-1, with 8 bases lining up with TRBD2. The germline V gene has CDR1 SNHLY and CDR2 FYNNEI. The CDR3 length is 15 residues. V was clipped by 4 bases and J by 4 bases; unmatched bases: 6. The DNA of the CDR3 is TGTGCCAGCAGTGTTAGCGGGATGGCTTACAATGAGCAGTTCTTC. It encodes CASSVSGMAYNEQFF.

The rearrangement links TRBV10-3 to TRBJ1-1, with D possibly being TRBD1 (5 bases). Germline V lookup: CDR1 ENHRY, CDR2 SYGVKD. Trimming left V 3 bases short and J 6 bases short, with 5 bases between. There are 11 residues in the CDR3. The CDR3 sequence is CAISDRAEAFF. Here the CDR3 DNA reads TGTGCCATCAGTGACAGGGCTGAAGCTTTCTTT.

This clonotype was seen more than once but under ten times. J is TRBJ2-3 and V is TRBV2, with 11 nucleotides matching TRBD2. Looked up from germline, CDR1 is SNHLY and CDR2 is FYNNEI. V dropped 11 bases and J dropped 2; count of bases not matched to a gene: 9. The CDR3 sequence is 15 residues long. The CDR3 protein is CAAGLAGGPTDTQYF. The CDR3 nucleotides read TGTGCCGCGGGCCTAGCGGGAGGACCCACAGATACGCAGTATTTT.

This clonotype was seen once. Relative to the germline gene, one junction end is altered; a read error may explain this. The chain is built from TRBV29-1 and TRBJ1-3; possibly TRBD1 for D (5 bases). Germline CDR1 and CDR2: SQVTM and ANQGSEA. The CDR3 contains 14 residues. CDR3 loop: CGVAGGGSGNTIYF. The CDR3, as DNA: TGCGGCGTTGCGGGGGGGGGCTCTGGAAACACCATATATTTT.

The chain employs TRBV20-1 and TRBJ1-4; D possibly corresponds to TRBD1 (5 bases). The CDR3 is made up of 17 amino acids. CDR1 is DFQATT and CDR2 is SNEGSKA in the germline V gene (reference sequence). Trimming cost V 6 bases and J 0 bases, with 20 bases left between them. CDR3 loop: CSAPGPLMYATNEKLFF. CDR3 DNA sequence: TGCAGTGCACCGGGGCCTCTCATGTATGCAACTAATGAAAAACTGTTTTTT.

The rearrangement links TRBV7-2 to TRBJ2-4; weak D call: TRBD2 (6 bases). The CDR3 loop spans 15 amino acids. V gave up 2 bases and J gave up 9 bases, with 17 bases separating them. The germline CDR1 and CDR2 sequences are SGHTA and FQGNSA. Written as DNA, the CDR3 is TGTGCCAGCAGCTTACGCGCGGGACGCCACGGCATTCAGTACTTC. Translated, it gives CASSLRAGRHGIQYF.

The CDR3, as DNA: TGCAGTGCTAGGGGCTGGCGAACGGAGGGAGGCACAGATACGCAGTATTTT. It encodes CSARGWRTEGGTDTQYF. The V call is TRBV20-1, the J call TRBJ2-3; tentatively, D is TRBD2 (6 bases). This CDR3 spans 17 amino acids. Germline CDR1 and CDR2: DFQATT and SNEGSKA (reference sequence). V was clipped by 3 bases and J by 1 base, with 20 bases between them.

A few counts support this clonotype. The chain joins TRBV20-1 to TRBJ2-7, with 10 bases aligning to TRBD2. Per germline, CDR1 DFQATT and CDR2 SNEGSKA (reference sequence). The CDR3 contains 15 residues. J gave up 7 bases and V 2 bases, and 11 bases lay outside the gene matches. The CDR3 spells CSARSLAGESNEQYF. The CDR3 bases are TGCAGTGCTAGATCGCTAGCGGGAGAATCCAATGAGCAGTACTTC.

This clonotype was counted many times. The chain carries TRBV12-3 or TRBV12-4 and TRBJ2-1; D is ambiguous. Deletions cut 5 bases from V and 0 bases from J, with 11 bases between. The CDR3 runs to 15 residues. The CDR3 loop reads CASSPPGLSYNEQFF. The CDR3 nucleotides are TGTGCCAGCAGTCCCCCCGGCCTCTCCTACAATGAGCAGTTCTTC.

This rearrangement joins TRBV20-1 to TRBJ2-1; no clear D gene. The last part of the DNA fits TRBJ2-7 better; the J call may be wrong. CDR1 DFQATT and CDR2 SNEGSKA come from the germline V gene (reference sequence). This CDR3 comprises 15 residues. CDR3 amino acids: CSARKDHLSYNEQYF. DNA of the CDR3: TGCAGTGCTAGAAAGGACCACCTCTCCTACAATGAGCAGTACTTC.

This clonotype has at least ten counts. The chain carries TRBV4-3 and TRBJ2-3; the match to TRBD2 covers 9 bases. CDR3 size: 16 residues. Losses at the gene ends were 1 base for V and 0 bases for J; bases not matched to a gene: 2. The germline V gene encodes CDR1 LGHNA and CDR2 YSLEER. In DNA form, the CDR3 reads TGCGCCAGCAGCCAAGTTACTAGCGGGAGCACAGATACGCAGTATTTT. This codes for CASSQVTSGSTDTQYF.

This clonotype came up many times. V is TRBV20-1 and J is TRBJ1-5; TRBD1 agrees at 8 bases. The junction had 11 bases not matched to a gene; V was cut back by 6 bases and J by 1 base. Germline V gene data show CDR1 as DFQATT and CDR2 as SNEGSKA (reference sequence). This CDR3 is built from 16 residues. The CDR3 DNA follows: TGCAGTGCCTCTCGGACAGGGTCGACGAGCAATCAGCCCCAGCATTTT. Translation gives CSASRTGSTSNQPQHF.

The chain links TRBV4-2 to TRBJ2-3; D is uncertain. This CDR3 comprises 15 residues. V lost 4 bases to trimming and J lost 3 bases, with 14 bases between them. Germline assignment: CDR1 LGHNA and CDR2 YNFKEQ. The CDR3 spells CASSRGVPPTDTQYF. In DNA form, the CDR3 reads TGTGCCAGCAGCCGAGGTGTCCCACCGACAGATACGCAGTATTTT.

This chain links TRBV4-2 with TRBJ2-3; tentatively, D is TRBD2 (5 bases). V gave up 1 base and J gave up 1 base, with 12 bases separating them. This CDR3 has 16 amino acids. CDR1 is LGHNA, CDR2 YNFKEQ, per germline. The CDR3 region is CASSQVGVEGTDTQYF. The CDR3, as DNA: TGTGCCAGCAGCCAAGTGGGCGTGGAGGGCACAGATACGCAGTATTTT.

This chain joins TRBV11-2 and TRBJ2-1; D not resolved. V lost 1 base, J lost 2 bases, and 6 bases lay in between. CDR3 length equals 14 residues. From germline, CDR1 is SGHAT and CDR2 FQNNGV. In DNA form, the CDR3 reads TGTGCCAGCAGCTTAGCGGTCGCCTACAATGAGCAGTTCTTC. This translates into CASSLAVAYNEQFF.

The chain recombines TRBV7-2 with TRBJ2-1; 10 bases agree with TRBD2. With V trimmed by 3 bases and J by 5 bases, 4 bases remained unmatched. The CDR3 runs to 15 residues. From germline, CDR1 is SGHTA and CDR2 FQGNSA. CDR3 nucleotide sequence: TGTGCCAGCAGCTTGGGACTAGCGCGTAACAATGAGCAGTTCTTC. It is translated as CASSLGLARNNEQFF.

With regard to this clonotype: The junction and the germline gene differ at one end; a read error may be behind it. The CDR3 loop is CASKREGVYNEQFF. The CDR3 coding sequence is TGTGCCAGTAAGCGGGAGGGGGTTTACAATGAGCAGTTCTTT. V usage is TRBV7-2 and J usage is TRBJ2-1; 10 bases are shared with TRBD2. Germline lookup yields CDR1 SGHTA and CDR2 FQGNSA. CDR3 length equals 14 residues.

The chain is built from TRBV29-1 and TRBJ1-4; D unclear. CDR1 is SQVTM and CDR2 is ANQGSEA in the germline V gene. V gave up 2 bases and J gave up 5 bases, with 9 bases separating them. The CDR3 loop spans 13 amino acids. CDR3 loop: CSVESEQNEKLFF. The CDR3 DNA reads as TGCAGCGTTGAATCTGAACAAAATGAAAAACTGTTTTTT.

The rearrangement links TRBV20-1 to TRBJ2-1; the D is unclear. CDR3 length: 13 residues. Trimming removed 7 bases from V and 1 base from J, with 11 bases in between. Germline V CDR1 and CDR2: DFQATT, SNEGSKA (reference sequence). The CDR3 region has the DNA TGCAGTGTGATGTGGACGTCCTACAATGAGCAGTTCTTC. This gives the protein CSVMWTSYNEQFF.

This clonotype was found once. The rearrangement joins TRBV7-2 to TRBJ2-2; D uncertain. CDR1 is SGHTA and CDR2 is FQGNSA in the germline V gene. CDR3 length equals 16 residues. The V gene lost 0 bases and the J gene lost 7 bases, with 15 bases spanning the gap. Here the CDR3 DNA reads TGTGCCAGCAGCTTAGCTATGTCAGCAAATCACGGGGAGCTGTTTTTT. It codes for CASSLAMSANHGELFF. The variable domain in full, completed from reference TRBV7-2 and TRBJ2-2, reads GAGVSQSPSNKVTEKGKDVELRCDPISGHTALYWYRQSLGQGLEFLIYFQGNSAPDKSGLPSDRFSAERTGGSVSTLTIQRTQQEDSAVYLCASSLAMSANHGELFFGEGSRLTVL.

This clonotype was recorded many times. One end of the junction fails to match germline, which may point to a read error. The chain combines TRBV27 with TRBJ2-7, with TRBD2 identical over 11 bases. CDR1 is MNHEY, CDR2 SMNVEV, per germline (reference sequence). The CDR3 extends over 15 amino acids. For the CDR3, the DNA is TGTGCTAGCAGCCCAGGGACTAGCGGCTCCTACGAGCAGTACTTC. Protein: CASSPGTSGSYEQYF.

Remarks on this clonotype: Possible read error: a much larger clone is one base away. The chain has TRBV29-1 and TRBJ2-5, with D unresolved. The CDR3 contains 12 residues. With 2 bases removed from V and 11 bases from J, the gap between germline ends came to 15 bases. Germline CDR1 reads SQVTM; CDR2 reads ANQGSEA. In nucleotides, the CDR3 is TGCAGCGTTGAACGCGAGTACAATGAGCAGTACTTC. Translated, it gives CSVEREYNEQYF.